The sequence of this TCR beta chain was determined in a study of regulatory T cells in long-lasting Graves disease. Background on the study: Antithyroid drugs had been taken by newly diagnosed Graves' patients for under 3 months.

Sample time point: newly diagnosed GD, antithyroid drugs for less than 3 months. The TCR library was made from RNA that had been extracted from PBMCs in TRIzol. To make TCR beta libraries, researchers used iRepertoire HTBI primers and Arm-PCR of CDR3 regions. MiXCR was run by TCRdb on the multiplex PCR reads, yielding one entry per CDR3 protein. The data show 300,000 to 450,000 distinct CDR3 sequences, around 16% seen once. The trim removed 5 bases at V and 2 bases at J, leaving 3 bases unmatched. Germline CDR1 reads SQVTM; CDR2 reads ANQGSEA. The CDR3 length is 13 residues. A few counts support this clonotype.

This sample comprised peripheral blood mononuclear cells (PBMCs), obtained at new diagnosis, from a patient treated with antithyroid drugs. The chain combines TRBV29-1 with TRBJ2-7, with TRBD1 identical over 10 bases. The receptor's source is a female donor with Graves disease. This CDR3 reads CSVRDRGPYEQYF. For the CDR3, the DNA is TGCAGCGTTCGGGACAGGGGCCCCTACGAGCAGTACTTC.